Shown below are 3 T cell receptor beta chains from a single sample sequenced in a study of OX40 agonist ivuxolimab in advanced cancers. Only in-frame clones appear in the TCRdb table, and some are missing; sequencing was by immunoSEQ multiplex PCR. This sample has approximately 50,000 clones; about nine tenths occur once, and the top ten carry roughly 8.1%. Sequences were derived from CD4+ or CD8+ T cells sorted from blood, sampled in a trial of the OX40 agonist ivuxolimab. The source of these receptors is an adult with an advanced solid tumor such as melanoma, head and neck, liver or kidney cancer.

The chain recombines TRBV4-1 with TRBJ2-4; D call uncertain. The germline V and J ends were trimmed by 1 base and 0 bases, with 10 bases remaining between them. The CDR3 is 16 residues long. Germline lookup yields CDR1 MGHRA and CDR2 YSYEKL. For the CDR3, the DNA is TGCGCCAGCAGCCAAGGGCCCCCTAGAGCCAAAAACATTCAGTACTTC. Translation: CASSQGPPRAKNIQYF.

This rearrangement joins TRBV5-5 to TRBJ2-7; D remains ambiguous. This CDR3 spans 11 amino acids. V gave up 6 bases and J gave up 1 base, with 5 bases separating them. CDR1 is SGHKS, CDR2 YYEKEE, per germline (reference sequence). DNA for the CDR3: TGTGCCAGCACTGGTTCCTACGAGCAGTACTTC. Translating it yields CASTGSYEQYF.

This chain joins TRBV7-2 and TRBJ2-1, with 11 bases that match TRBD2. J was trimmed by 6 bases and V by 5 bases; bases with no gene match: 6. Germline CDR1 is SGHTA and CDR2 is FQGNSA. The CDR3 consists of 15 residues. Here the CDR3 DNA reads TGTGCCAGCAGCCCGACTAGCGGGGAGGGCAATGAGCAGTTCTTC. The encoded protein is CASSPTSGEGNEQFF.